Presented here are 29 T cell receptor beta chains from one specimen sequenced in a study of blood T cells in healthy people across ages. A sample-barcoded 5' primer and a J-beta primer mix were used in a second PCR of roughly 7 to 11 cycles. TCRdb ran MiXCR on the 5' RACE reads and lists one entry per CDR3 protein. The data show under 950,000 distinct CDR3 sequences, with 22% seen just once and 22% held by the top ten. The sequencing input was blood. The source is a man between 65 and 79 years old in good health.

The chain recombines TRBV28 with TRBJ2-1; D may be TRBD1 (5 bases). The DNA end is a closer match to TRBJ2-7, so the J assignment may be wrong. The germline gives CDR1 MDHEN, CDR2 SYDVKM. The CDR3 is 12 residues long. CDR3: CASTTGPYEQYF. CDR3 sequence (DNA): TGTGCCAGCACCACAGGACCCTACGAGCAGTACTTC.

This clonotype was counted only a few times. The chain carries TRBV20-1 and TRBJ2-7; the D is unclear. CDR1 and CDR2 from the germline V gene are DFQATT and SNEGSKA (reference sequence). Between the trimmed V and J ends, which lost 4 bases and 1 base, there was a span of 11 bases. This CDR3 is 13 amino acids long. The CDR3 DNA follows: TGCAGTGCTAAAAAGAAGCTTTCCTACGAGCAGTACTTC. Its protein is CSAKKKLSYEQYF.

This clonotype was picked up a small number of times. V is TRBV6-5 and J is TRBJ2-1, with D possibly called TRBD1 or TRBD2 (5 bases each). Germline lookup yields CDR1 MNHEY and CDR2 SVGAGI. The CDR3 has 14 residues. The V end lost 6 bases, the J end lost 6 bases, and 15 bases lay between the germline ends. The CDR3 nucleotides read TGTGCCAGCAGCCGAGGGGCGAGCGTCAATGAGCAGTTCTTC. Translating it yields CASSRGASVNEQFF.

A few counts support this clonotype. The V and J genes are TRBV12-3 or TRBV12-4 and TRBJ2-5, with D possibly TRBD2 on 6 matching bases. This CDR3 is 14 amino acids long. Trimming left V 5 bases short and J 6 bases short, with 16 bases between. In DNA form, the CDR3 reads TGTGCCAGCAGTGAGGGACTCCATGAGAAGACCCAGTACTTC. Amino acid sequence: CASSEGLHEKTQYF.

This clonotype was recorded a few times. The rearrangement uses TRBV5-1 and TRBJ2-3, with D possibly matching TRBD2 (6 bases). This CDR3 comprises 15 residues. Looked up from germline, CDR1 is SGHRS and CDR2 is YFSETQ. The germline V and J ends were trimmed by 9 bases and 3 bases, with 20 bases remaining between them. The CDR3 region has the DNA TGCGCCACCGGGGGAGGCGTGCGGCCGACAGATACGCAGTATTTT. Protein sequence: CATGGGVRPTDTQYF.

This chain connects TRBV20-1 to TRBJ1-3; D call uncertain. Germline CDR1 and CDR2: DFQATT and SNEGSKA (reference sequence). CDR3 size: 15 residues. The V end lost 2 bases, the J end lost 2 bases, and 13 bases lay between the germline ends. CDR3 amino acids: CSARTGRLPGNTIYF. Here the CDR3 DNA reads TGCAGTGCTAGAACGGGCCGGCTCCCTGGAAACACCATATATTTT.

This clonotype was seen only a few times. The rearrangement uses TRBV7-2 and TRBJ2-5, with TRBD2 identical over 7 bases. Germline CDR1 SGHTA, CDR2 FQGNSA. V was clipped by 2 bases and J by 2 bases; unmatched bases: 5. This CDR3 contains 15 residues. CDR3 coding DNA: TGTGCCAGCAGCTTAATCGCGGGACTACAAGAGACCCAGTACTTC. As protein: CASSLIAGLQETQYF.

This chain connects TRBV12-3 or TRBV12-4 to TRBJ2-7; D unclear. Trimming left V 1 base short and J 2 bases short, with 6 bases between. The CDR3 consists of 13 residues. CDR3 loop: CASSLEVAYEQYF. DNA of the CDR3: TGTGCCAGCAGTTTAGAGGTGGCCTACGAGCAGTACTTC.

This clonotype showed up just a few times. This sequence joins TRBV12-3 or TRBV12-4 and TRBJ2-2, with no clear D. V lost 9 bases to trimming and J lost 3 bases, with 8 bases between them. The CDR3 extends over 12 amino acids. The CDR3 region has the DNA TGTGCCAGTACACCCTACACCGGGGAGCTGTTTTTT. The encoded protein is CASTPYTGELFF.

This clonotype was seen only a few times. This chain connects TRBV30 to TRBJ1-1; D is uncertain. Trimming took 8 bases from V and 0 from J, leaving 10 bases between them. The CDR3 runs 12 residues. Per the germline V gene, CDR1 is GTSNPN and CDR2 is SVGIG (reference sequence). CDR3 sequence: CARSPMNTEAFF. CDR3 sequence (DNA): TGTGCCCGTAGCCCTATGAACACTGAAGCTTTCTTT.

The chain couples TRBV29-1 to TRBJ1-1; unclear D gene. Germline V gene data show CDR1 as SQVTM and CDR2 as ANQGSEA. The CDR3 contains 14 residues. Deletions cut 2 bases from V and 1 base from J, with 11 bases between. The CDR3 DNA reads as TGCAGCGTTGAATTTTATCGGCAGAACACTGAAGCTTTCTTT. This gives the protein CSVEFYRQNTEAFF.

The V call is TRBV7-2, the J call TRBJ2-3, with no clear D. Germline loops: CDR1 SGHTA, CDR2 FQGNSA. Trimming shortened V by 7 bases and J by 7 bases, and 12 bases separated the two germline ends. CDR3 length: 12 amino acids. CDR3 sequence (DNA): TGTGCCAGCACCGAGCGTTTTCATACGCAGTATTTT. Protein product: CASTERFHTQYF.

This clonotype turned up a few times. The chain links TRBV4-2 to TRBJ2-1; D is ambiguous. Trimming left V 3 bases short and J 12 bases short, with 15 bases between. The CDR3 runs 13 residues. Germline CDR1 LGHNA, CDR2 YNFKEQ. The CDR3 DNA sequence: TGTGCCAGCAGCCAGTCAGGCCTAGGGTGGCAGTTCTTC. This codes for CASSQSGLGWQFF.

This chain links TRBV18 with TRBJ2-6; D remains ambiguous. This CDR3 spans 16 amino acids. Looked up from germline, CDR1 is KGHSH and CDR2 is LQKENI. Deletions cut 2 bases from V and 1 base from J, with 9 bases between. The CDR3 DNA is TGTGCCAGCTCACCAGCTTTAGAGTCTGGGGCCAACGTCCTGACTTTC. As protein: CASSPALESGANVLTF.

This sequence joins TRBV4-1 and TRBJ1-2, with D unresolved. The CDR3 covers 14 residues. In germline, CDR1 is MGHRA, CDR2 YSYEKL. Trimming cost V 4 bases and J 12 bases, with 21 bases left between them. CDR3 residues: CASSLGSGVEGHTF. CDR3 in DNA: TGCGCCAGCAGCCTTGGTTCCGGGGTCGAAGGCCACACCTTC.

This clonotype was counted a few times. The chain combines TRBV4-1 with TRBJ2-7; D unclear. V was trimmed by 0 bases and J by 3 bases, leaving 9 bases between them. This CDR3 has 14 amino acids. In germline, CDR1 is MGHRA, CDR2 YSYEKL. CDR3 in DNA: TGCGCCAGCAGCCAAGACGGGCAGATCTACGAGCAGTACGTC. The encoded protein is CASSQDGQIYEQYV.

This clonotype appeared a few times. CDR3 coding DNA: TGCAGTGCTAGAGCGGATCCACAGGGGGAAGACTATGGCTACACCTTC. This gives the protein CSARADPQGEDYGYTF. The chain recombines TRBV20-1 with TRBJ1-2; 8 bases agree with TRBD1. This CDR3 is 16 amino acids long. Germline values: CDR1 DFQATT, CDR2 SNEGSKA (reference sequence). V was clipped by 1 base and J by 3 bases; unmatched bases: 10.

The J gene is TRBJ2-2, the V gene TRBV5-1; possibly TRBD1 for D (6 bases). In germline, CDR1 is SGHRS, CDR2 YFSETQ. The V gene lost 6 bases and the J gene lost 1 base, with 13 bases spanning the gap. This CDR3 spans 15 amino acids. CDR3 protein: CASTEKTGNTGELFF. CDR3 bases: TGCGCCAGCACGGAAAAGACAGGGAACACCGGGGAGCTGTTTTTT.

The sample holds many counts of this clonotype. V gene TRBV5-5 combines with J gene TRBJ2-3; D unclear. Germline V gene data show CDR1 as SGHKS and CDR2 as YYEKEE (reference sequence). The CDR3 totals 11 residues. V lost 2 bases and J lost 10, with 8 bases in between. This CDR3 reads CASSLVGSQYF. DNA for the CDR3: TGTGCCAGCAGCTTAGTCGGATCGCAGTATTTT.

The chain links TRBV29-1 to TRBJ2-3, with a weak D call TRBD2 (5 bases). Trimming removed 5 bases from V and 0 bases from J, with 12 bases in between. Germline-derived CDR1 and CDR2 are SQVTM and ANQGSEA. The CDR3 contains 14 residues. CDR3 amino acids: CSVSPAASTDTQYF. The CDR3 DNA sequence: TGCAGCGTTTCCCCAGCGGCTAGCACAGATACGCAGTATTTT.

The chain has TRBV7-2 and TRBJ2-3; the D is unclear. Trimming took 0 bases from V and 7 from J, leaving 11 bases between them. CDR1 SGHTA and CDR2 FQGNSA come from the germline V gene. The CDR3 is made up of 14 amino acids. CDR3 in amino acids: CASSLAVWPYTQYF. The CDR3 coding sequence is TGTGCCAGCAGCTTAGCCGTCTGGCCCTATACGCAGTATTTT.

This clonotype appeared a few times. This chain links TRBV15 with TRBJ2-5, with D unresolved. The CDR3 extends over 14 amino acids. V lost 0 bases to trimming and J lost 5 bases, with 10 bases between them. Germline lookup yields CDR1 LNHNV and CDR2 YYDKDF (reference sequence). The CDR3 DNA reads TGTGCCACCAGCAGAGACCTTAGTTCGGAGACCCAGTACTTC. Encoded protein: CATSRDLSSETQYF.

V gene TRBV24-1 combines with J gene TRBJ2-5, with 10 nucleotides matching TRBD2. The J segment lost 1 base and the V segment lost 5 bases, leaving 12 bases of the junction unmatched. Per germline, CDR1 KGHDR and CDR2 SFDVKD. The CDR3 contains 18 residues. CDR3: CATSAASGSLWAQETQYF. In nucleotides, the CDR3 is TGTGCCACCAGTGCGGCTAGCGGGAGCTTGTGGGCCCAAGAGACCCAGTACTTC.

This clonotype was recorded a few times. The chain is built from TRBV6-2 or TRBV6-3 and TRBJ2-3, with 10 bases lining up with TRBD2. The CDR3 contains 16 residues. CDR1 and CDR2 (germline): MNHEY, SVGEGT. V shed 7 bases, J shed 1 base, and the junction held 8 bases outside the gene matches. The CDR3 here is CASTPSGRGGTDTQYF. CDR3 nucleotide sequence: TGTGCCAGCACCCCTAGCGGGAGAGGCGGCACAGATACGCAGTATTTT.

The rearrangement links TRBV12-3 or TRBV12-4 to TRBJ2-1; D not resolved. This CDR3 is 12 amino acids long. V lost 5 bases, J lost 7 bases, and 9 bases lay in between. Here the CDR3 reads CASSQWVNEQFF. Written as DNA, the CDR3 is TGTGCCAGCAGTCAATGGGTGAATGAGCAGTTCTTC.

This clonotype turned up a few times. The chain uses TRBV20-1 and TRBJ2-3, with 13 bases lining up with TRBD2. V dropped 1 base and J dropped 2; count of bases not matched to a gene: 3. This CDR3 has 16 amino acids. The germline V gene encodes CDR1 DFQATT and CDR2 SNEGSKA (reference sequence). In nucleotides, the CDR3 is TGCAGTGCTAGAGGGGGGACTAGCGGGACCACAGATACGCAGTATTTT. It encodes CSARGGTSGTTDTQYF.

In this sample, this clonotype turned up a few times. The J gene is TRBJ2-7, the V gene TRBV6-6, with 8 bases that match TRBD1. The germline CDR1 and CDR2 sequences are MNHNY and SVGAGI (reference sequence). This CDR3 spans 16 amino acids. J was trimmed by 4 bases and V by 0 bases; bases with no gene match: 8. CDR3 in amino acids: CASSYSQGGFGYEQYV. The DNA of the CDR3 is TGTGCCAGCAGTTACTCACAGGGGGGCTTTGGGTACGAGCAGTACGTC.

This clonotype was observed many times. The chain is built from TRBV20-1 and TRBJ2-5; D might be TRBD1 (6 bases). This CDR3 contains 15 residues. Germline values: CDR1 DFQATT, CDR2 SNEGSKA (reference sequence). Trimming took 5 bases from V and 7 from J, leaving 23 bases between them. CDR3 DNA: TGCAGTGCTTACCCCGGACTGGGGGCCAGTGGGACCCAGTACTTC. The encoded protein is CSAYPGLGASGTQYF.

This clonotype occurred a few times. V is TRBV12-3 or TRBV12-4 and J is TRBJ2-1; D assignment may be TRBD1 or TRBD2 (5 bases each). The CDR3 totals 13 residues. V lost 1 base and J 6 bases, leaving 7 bases between the germline ends. CDR3 DNA: TGTGCCAGCAGTTTAGTGGGACCCAATGAGCAGTTCTTC. Its protein is CASSLVGPNEQFF.